This is a list of T cell receptor beta chains from one sample in a study of T-cell reconstitution after alpha-beta-depleted transplantation in children. MiXCR was run by TCRdb on the PCR reads, yielding one entry per CDR3 protein. The data show about 540,000 distinct CDR3 sequences, around 18% seen once. Sequenced material: PBMCs from the stem cell graft donor, taken from the stem cell graft. The receptors come from a human donor who donated a stem cell graft to a child with acute lymphoblastic leukemia. Each CDR3 is given with its conserved first and last residue. The D gene is left open where the match is weak. Size is stated for part of the rows, as once, few or many counts, or as a class when the clone is expanded.

j_call | d_call | clone_size | v_call | cdr3_aa | cdr3_nt
TRBJ1-3 | NA | NA | TRBV21-1 | CASSKVKRGDTIYF | TGTGCCAGCAGCAAAGTTAAGCGGGGGGACACCATATATTTT
TRBJ1-1 | NA | many | TRBV20-1 | CSQQTNTEAFF | TGCAGTCAACAGACTAACACTGAAGCTTTCTTT
TRBJ2-5 | TRBD2 | few | TRBV20-1 | CSAPGGTSGRAFGETQYF | TGCAGTGCGCCAGGCGGGACTAGCGGGAGGGCGTTTGGAGAGACCCAGTACTTC
TRBJ2-4 | TRBD1 | NA | TRBV3-1 | CASSQRTGAKNIQYF | TGTGCCAGCAGCCAGAGGACAGGAGCCAAAAACATTCAGTACTTC
TRBJ2-7 | NA | few | TRBV10-3 | CAIRRDTNPYEQYF | TGTGCCATCAGGAGGGACACCAACCCCTACGAGCAGTACTTC
TRBJ2-3 | NA | NA | TRBV29-1 | CSVAHGSTDTQYF | TGCAGCGTCGCCCATGGGAGCACAGATACGCAGTATTTT
TRBJ2-7 | NA | NA | TRBV5-1 | CASSLQGQYF | TGCGCCAGCAGCTTGCAAGGGCAGTACTTC
TRBJ2-5 | TRBD2 | NA | TRBV5-1 | CASSSQREGWETQYF | TGCGCCAGCAGCTCTCAGCGGGAGGGCTGGGAGACCCAGTACTTC
TRBJ1-5 | NA | few | TRBV15 | CATSRVGQPQHF | TGTGCCACCAGCAGAGTAGGTCAGCCCCAGCATTTT
TRBJ2-1 | NA | NA | TRBV12-3/TRBV12-4 | CATQYGEQFF | TGTGCCACCCAGTATGGTGAGCAGTTCTTC
TRBJ2-7 | TRBD2 | NA | TRBV15 | CATKVEGGDTYEQYF | TGTGCCACCAAAGTAGAGGGAGGGGATACCTACGAGCAGTACTTC
TRBJ1-1 | NA | NA | TRBV20-1 | CSAPLRGMNTEAFF | TGCAGTGCGCCACTGCGGGGAATGAACACTGAAGCTTTCTTT
TRBJ1-6 | NA | NA | TRBV5-1 | CASSLDPTGVGSPLHF | TGCGCCAGCAGCCTGGACCCGACAGGAGTGGGTTCACCCCTCCACTTT
TRBJ2-1 | TRBD2 | few | TRBV5-5 | CASSSVAGDAYNEQFF | TGTGCCAGCAGCTCCGTAGCGGGAGATGCCTACAATGAGCAGTTCTTC
TRBJ1-5 | NA | few | TRBV5-1 | CASSLVSGGNQPQHF | TGCGCCAGCAGCTTGGTGTCAGGGGGCAATCAGCCCCAGCATTTT
TRBJ2-7 | NA | few | TRBV7-7 | CASSLGLEGVHEQYF | TGTGCCAGCAGCTTAGGTCTGGAAGGGGTCCACGAGCAGTACTTC
TRBJ2-5 | NA | few | TRBV7-2 | CASTEWSSGGETQYF | TGTGCCAGCACCGAATGGAGTAGCGGAGGGGAGACCCAGTACTTC
TRBJ1-1 | TRBD1 | few | TRBV5-1 | CASSTGDRNTEAFF | TGCGCCAGCAGCACCGGGGACAGGAACACTGAAGCTTTCTTT
TRBJ2-7 | NA | few | TRBV20-1 | CSARQSIHYEQYF | TGCAGTGCTAGACAGTCTATTCACTACGAGCAGTACTTC
TRBJ2-7 | NA | NA | TRBV9 | CASSVATGAGEQYF | TGTGCCAGCAGCGTAGCTACGGGAGCGGGCGAGCAGTACTTC
TRBJ1-1 | NA | few | TRBV4-1 | CASSQEKRWWGNTEAFF | TGCGCCAGCAGCCAAGAAAAACGGTGGTGGGGTAACACTGAAGCTTTCTTT
TRBJ2-6 | NA | many | TRBV6-4 | CASSDDGGAGANVLTF | TGTGCCAGCAGTGACGACGGGGGCGCCGGGGCCAACGTCCTGACTTTC